This T cell receptor beta chain was profiled in a study of breast tumors, draining lymph nodes, adjacent tissues. Study-wide points: Luminal-like breast cancer showed significantly higher tumor–nontumor repertoire similarity than basal-like. That most tumor T cells come from lymph nodes remained unproven. Tumor repertoires ranked between lymph nodes and nontumor tissue in diversity, with V and J gene preferences. Findings are consistent with lymph node origin and intratumoral expansion of most tumor T cells.

Each CDR3 protein is one row after TCRdb ran MiXCR on the multiplex PCR reads. The sample contains 200,000 or so distinct CDR3 sequences, roughly 29% of which appear only once. The lymph nodes were axillary draining lymph nodes from breast cancer patients. A word on this clonotype: Its antigen is still unknown. One base away lies a much larger clone, so this may be a sequencing read error.

The trim removed 4 bases at V and 4 bases at J, leaving 2 bases unmatched. Germline V gene data show CDR1 as SGHNT and CDR2 as YENEEA. This CDR3 contains 14 residues. The receptor was isolated from a female donor with breast cancer. Some clones in this sample may be carry-over from other donors' samples. The source material was axillary lymph node tissue. The gene calls are TRBV11-3 and TRBJ2-5; 11 positions agree with TRBD2. CDR3 residues: CASSSGLAAETQYF. The CDR3 nucleotides read TGTGCCAGCAGCTCGGGACTAGCGGCAGAGACCCAGTACTTC.